One sample yielded the 24 T cell receptor beta chains listed below, sequenced in a study of T cells after yellow fever vaccination. Each CDR3 protein is one row after TCRdb ran MiXCR on the 5' RACE reads. This sample carries more than 110,000 distinct CDR3 sequences, around 6.3% of them seen once, and the ten largest clones take more than 0.6%. The specimen comprised CD4+ T cells sorted from PBMCs, sampled 10 days after the yellow fever booster vaccination. Every receptor here comes from a man under 40 who received the YFV17D yellow fever vaccine.

This clonotype was observed at least ten times. The chain employs TRBV12-3 or TRBV12-4 and TRBJ2-2; 7 bases line up with TRBD2. The CDR3 is made up of 17 amino acids. V lost 3 bases and J lost 0; bases outside the gene matches: 7. CDR3 sequence: CASSLVWGTTNTGELFF. The CDR3 DNA is TGTGCCAGCAGTTTGGTATGGGGGACTACGAACACCGGGGAGCTGTTTTTT.

The J gene is TRBJ2-5, the V gene TRBV20-1; 11 nucleotides align to TRBD2. The J segment lost 4 bases and the V segment lost 4 bases, leaving 5 bases of the junction unmatched. CDR3 length equals 14 residues. The V gene's germline CDR1 is DFQATT and CDR2 SNEGSKA (reference sequence). CDR3 sequence (DNA): TGCAGTGCTATTGATAGCGGGAGGGGAGAGACCCAGTACTTC. Its protein is CSAIDSGRGETQYF.

This clonotype was seen at least ten times. The chain joins TRBV4-3 to TRBJ2-1; D not certain. This CDR3 is built from 13 residues. Between the trimmed V and J ends, which lost 3 bases and 13 bases, there was a span of 16 bases. Germline lookup yields CDR1 LGHNA and CDR2 YSLEER. The DNA of the CDR3 is TGCGCCAGCAGCCAGGCAGGCGGTTTGGAACAGTTCTTC. This translates into CASSQAGGLEQFF.

This clonotype was seen at least ten times. J is TRBJ1-5 and V is TRBV20-1; 7 nucleotides align to TRBD1. Germline V CDR1 and CDR2: DFQATT, SNEGSKA (reference sequence). The CDR3 is 14 residues long. V lost 1 base, J lost 5 bases, and 5 bases stayed unmatched. The CDR3: CSARGRTGDQPQHF. For the CDR3, the DNA is TGCAGTGCTAGAGGTCGTACAGGGGATCAGCCCCAGCATTTT.

This clonotype was observed many times. The chain couples TRBV29-1 to TRBJ2-5; D perhaps matches TRBD1 (6 bases). CDR3 length equals 14 residues. Germline values: CDR1 SQVTM, CDR2 ANQGSEA. V shed 0 bases and J shed 6 bases, with 14 bases lying between them. The CDR3 nucleotides read TGCAGCGTTGAAGATATTTTACAGGGAAAGACCCAGTACTTC. Protein: CSVEDILQGKTQYF.

There are many counts of this clonotype. The V and J genes are TRBV7-2 and TRBJ2-2, with 8 bases aligning to TRBD2. CDR3 size: 17 residues. J was trimmed by 0 bases and V by 5 bases; bases with no gene match: 8. Germline lookup yields CDR1 SGHTA and CDR2 FQGNSA. The CDR3, as DNA: TGTGCCAGCAGCGTCACTAGCGGCAATGCGAACACCGGGGAGCTGTTTTTT. It encodes CASSVTSGNANTGELFF.

In regard to this clonotype: A much larger clone differs by one base, so this may be a read error. The chain employs TRBV7-2 and TRBJ2-5, with D uncertain. Germline loops: CDR1 SGHTA, CDR2 FQGNSA. Trimming removed 4 bases from V and 0 bases from J, with 15 bases in between. This CDR3 spans 16 amino acids. For the CDR3, the DNA is TGTGCCAGCAGCTCCCTTACTATCGCCTACCAAGAGACCCAGTACTTC. Translated, it gives CASSSLTIAYQETQYF. The variable domain in full, completed from reference TRBV7-2 and TRBJ2-5, reads GAGVSQSPSNKVTEKGKDVELRCDPISGHTALYWYRQSLGQGLEFLIYFQGNSAPDKSGLPSDRFSAERTGGSVSTLTIQRTQQEDSAVYLCASSSLTIAYQETQYFGPGTRLLVL.

The table lists this clonotype with many counts. This chain links TRBV5-1 with TRBJ2-1; tentative D call: TRBD2 (6 bases). CDR3 size: 13 residues. Trimming took 0 bases from V and 8 from J, leaving 9 bases between them. CDR1 and CDR2 (germline): SGHRS, YFSETQ. The CDR3 here is CASSLAGGYEQFF. CDR3 DNA: TGCGCCAGCAGCTTGGCCGGGGGATATGAGCAGTTCTTC. Looking up the rest from reference TRBV5-1 and TRBJ2-1 gives the full variable domain: KAGVTQTPRYLIKTRGQQVTLSCSPISGHRSVSWYQQTPGQGLQFLFEYFSETQRNKGNFPGRFSGRQFSNSRSEMNVSTLELGDSALYLCASSLAGGYEQFFGPGTRLTVL.

This clonotype occurred many times. The chain uses TRBV9 and TRBJ2-3; TRBD1 might be the D (5 bases). The ends were cut back, 4 bases at V and 5 bases at J, with 17 bases in the middle. Germline CDR1 SGDLS, CDR2 YYNGEE. This CDR3 spans 15 amino acids. DNA of the CDR3: TGTGCCAGCAGCATACGCCTTTCTAGGGGAGATACGCAGTATTTT. As protein: CASSIRLSRGDTQYF.

This clonotype was counted ten times or more. The rearrangement joins TRBV7-2 to TRBJ2-4; the D is unclear. The CDR3 totals 14 residues. The germline CDR1 and CDR2 sequences are SGHTA and FQGNSA. V lost 3 bases and J 0 bases, leaving 6 bases between the germline ends. The CDR3 bases are TGTGCCAGCAGCTTGGGCTTAGCCAAAAACATTCAGTACTTC. It codes for CASSLGLAKNIQYF.

This clonotype occurred many times. This CDR3 reads CASSSGTGVYEQFF. The CDR3 DNA is TGTGCCAGCAGCTCCGGGACAGGGGTTTATGAGCAGTTCTTC. The chain recombines TRBV7-2 with TRBJ2-1, with TRBD1 matching 10 bases. Per germline, CDR1 SGHTA and CDR2 FQGNSA. The CDR3 totals 14 residues. V trimming: 4 bases; J trimming: 8 bases; junction bases outside the gene matches: 5. The entire variable domain, with the rest obtained from reference TRBV7-2 and TRBJ2-1, is as follows: GAGVSQSPSNKVTEKGKDVELRCDPISGHTALYWYRQSLGQGLEFLIYFQGNSAPDKSGLPSDRFSAERTGGSVSTLTIQRTQQEDSAVYLCASSSGTGVYEQFFGPGTRLTVL.

There are many counts of this clonotype. CDR3 DNA sequence: TGTGCCAGCAGCCATGCTGGGCTGGGGTCCTACGAGCAGTACTTC. This gives the protein CASSHAGLGSYEQYF. The V gene is TRBV3-1, the J gene TRBJ2-7; D remains unclear. CDR3 length: 15 residues. Trimming pared 3 bases from V and 1 base from J, leaving 13 bases between. Germline assignment: CDR1 LGHDT and CDR2 YNNKEL (reference sequence).

The gene calls are TRBV29-1 and TRBJ1-1, with D possibly matching TRBD1 (6 bases). V was cut by 7 bases and J by 1 base, with 28 bases left in between. The germline gives CDR1 SQVTM, CDR2 ANQGSEA. CDR3 length: 18 amino acids. The CDR3, as DNA: TGCAGCGCCGGAGGACAGCCAACCCGCCAAGGCCAGAACACTGAAGCTTTCTTT. Its translation: CSAGGQPTRQGQNTEAFF.

This clonotype was picked up many times. This chain connects TRBV28 to TRBJ2-2, with unresolved D. Trimming shortened V by 7 bases and J by 0 bases, and 9 bases separated the two germline ends. CDR3 length: 14 amino acids. Looked up from germline, CDR1 is MDHEN and CDR2 is SYDVKM. In DNA, the CDR3 is TGTGCCAGCAAAACCCGACCGAACACCGGGGAGCTGTTTTTT. It translates to CASKTRPNTGELFF.

This clonotype showed up many times. V usage is TRBV11-1 and J usage is TRBJ2-2; D ambiguous. The CDR3 loop spans 12 amino acids. With 1 base removed from V and 6 bases from J, the gap between germline ends came to 3 bases. Germline V gene sequence: CDR1 SGHAT, CDR2 FQDESV (reference sequence). The CDR3 nucleotides are TGTGCCAGCAGCTTAGGAGCCGGGGAGCTGTTTTTT. Translated: CASSLGAGELFF.

This clonotype was found many times. The V call is TRBV4-2, the J call TRBJ1-5; 9 bases map to TRBD1. CDR3 length equals 16 residues. V lost 1 base, J lost 4 bases, and 5 bases stayed unmatched. Germline V gives CDR1 LGHNA, CDR2 YNFKEQ. The CDR3 DNA sequence: TGTGCCAGCAGCCAAGTTTACAGGGGGCCTAATCAGCCCCAGCATTTT. As protein: CASSQVYRGPNQPQHF.

This clonotype showed up many times. The chain uses TRBV28 and TRBJ2-3; 9 bases line up with TRBD2. V lost 6 bases and J lost 6; bases outside the gene matches: 13. CDR1 and CDR2 from the germline V gene are MDHEN and SYDVKM. CDR3 length: 16 amino acids. This CDR3 reads CASRTTGGRAADTQYF. In DNA form, the CDR3 reads TGTGCCAGCAGAACCACAGGCGGGAGGGCCGCGGATACGCAGTATTTT. Together with reference TRBV28 and TRBJ2-3, the CDR3 gives the full variable domain: DVKVTQSSRYLVKRTGEKVFLECVQDMDHENMFWYRQDPGLGLRLIYFSYDVKMKEKGDIPEGYSVSREKKERFSLILESASTNQTSMYLCASRTTGGRAADTQYFGPGTRLTVL.

This clonotype was seen repeatedly, ten times or more. The rearrangement joins TRBV10-3 to TRBJ2-7, with TRBD1 as a possible D gene (6 bases). Looked up from germline, CDR1 is ENHRY and CDR2 is SYGVKD. This CDR3 contains 11 residues. V was clipped by 4 bases and J by 5 bases, with 6 bases between them. CDR3 loop: CAISGTDEQYF. The CDR3 DNA reads as TGTGCCATCAGTGGGACAGACGAGCAGTACTTC.

This clonotype showed up many times. The gene calls are TRBV11-1 and TRBJ2-7; D is possibly TRBD1 or TRBD2 (5 bases each). The CDR3 is 18 amino acids. Germline V gene lookup returns CDR1 SGHAT and CDR2 FQDESV (reference sequence). V lost 3 bases to trimming and J lost 4 bases, with 25 bases between them. CDR3 sequence reads: CASSLGTPYLSPEYEQYF. DNA for the CDR3: TGTGCCAGCAGCTTGGGGACCCCGTATCTTTCCCCGGAATACGAGCAGTACTTC.

This clonotype was seen many times. This sequence joins TRBV3-1 and TRBJ1-6; D ambiguous. The length of the CDR3 is 12 residues. The germline V gene has CDR1 LGHDT and CDR2 YNNKEL (reference sequence). Trimming pared 4 bases from V and 10 bases from J, leaving 8 bases between. CDR3 in amino acids: CASSPSESPLHF. In nucleotides, the CDR3 is TGTGCCAGCAGCCCAAGCGAATCACCCCTCCACTTT. The whole variable domain, remainder taken from reference TRBV3-1 and TRBJ1-6, is DTAVSQTPKYLVTQMGNDKSIKCEQNLGHDTMYWYKQDSKKFLKIMFSYNNKELIINETVPNRFSPKSPDKAHLNLHINSLELGDSAVYFCASSPSESPLHFGNGTRLTVT.

Many counts were recorded for this clonotype. This sequence joins TRBV29-1 and TRBJ2-1; D gene ambiguous. The CDR3 sequence is 12 residues long. V lost 8 bases and J 5 bases, leaving 13 bases between the germline ends. Germline CDR1 reads SQVTM; CDR2 reads ANQGSEA. Here the CDR3 reads CSPTRWNNEQFF. CDR3 DNA sequence: TGCAGCCCAACCAGGTGGAACAATGAGCAGTTCTTC.

This clonotype was seen at least ten times. The V gene is TRBV20-1, the J gene TRBJ2-3; TRBD2 might be the D (6 bases). Per the germline V gene, CDR1 is DFQATT and CDR2 is SNEGSKA (reference sequence). Trimming left V 0 bases short and J 6 bases short, with 7 bases between. The CDR3 runs 12 residues. This chain's CDR3 is CSAREGGDTQYF. For the CDR3, the DNA is TGCAGTGCTAGAGAAGGAGGGGATACGCAGTATTTT.

This clonotype was recorded many times. The chain joins TRBV3-1 to TRBJ2-5; 11 bases align to TRBD2. Germline-derived CDR1 and CDR2 are LGHDT and YNNKEL (reference sequence). J lost 5 bases, V lost 5 bases, and 7 bases had no gene match. The CDR3 has 15 residues. The CDR3 DNA sequence: TGTGCCAGCAGCTCCCAACTAGCGGGAGTGGAGACCCAGTACTTC. It is translated as CASSSQLAGVETQYF.

This clonotype was observed at least ten times. The chain links TRBV5-6 to TRBJ2-5, with D possibly being TRBD1 (6 bases). Germline values: CDR1 SGHDT, CDR2 YYEEEE. V was clipped by 1 base and J by 5 bases, with 12 bases between them. The CDR3 totals 14 residues. Written as DNA, the CDR3 is TGTGCCAGCAGCTTGCAGGGGAAGATGGAGACCCAGTACTTC. As protein: CASSLQGKMETQYF.